The following is a TCR beta chain sequence with its context. What it binds is unknown. CDR3 length: 13 amino acids. J was trimmed by 3 bases and V by 8 bases; bases with no gene match: 7. CDR1 and CDR2 (germline): ENHRY, SYGVKD. TCR beta libraries were prepared from cDNA with unique molecular identifiers. Roughly 450,000 cDNA molecules were recovered from an input of about 1 to 10 million T cells. TCRdb called the PCR reads again in MiXCR, with one record for every CDR3 protein. The sample lists hundreds of thousands of distinct CDR3 sequences, 44% occurring once. The data were taken from a study of post-analysis software for immune sequencing data. The overall study: The disease courses spanned relapsing-remitting, secondary progressive and progressive-relapsing forms of multiple sclerosis. Whole-study results and caveats: Versus controls, multiple sclerosis patients showed significantly lower diversity (normalized Chao1). F measure clustering grouped samples strongly by preparation batch. When patients were compared with controls, about 5 TRBV segments were more frequent, TRBV5-6, TRBV5-1 and TRBV20-1 among them.

The sequenced sample was blood. The clonotype originates from a girl aged 10 to 17 with multiple sclerosis. V gene TRBV10-3 combines with J gene TRBJ2-7, with 7 bases matching TRBD2. CDR3 sequence reads: CAISQRENYEQYF. The CDR3 coding sequence is TGTGCCATCTCCCAGCGGGAAAACTACGAGCAGTACTTC.